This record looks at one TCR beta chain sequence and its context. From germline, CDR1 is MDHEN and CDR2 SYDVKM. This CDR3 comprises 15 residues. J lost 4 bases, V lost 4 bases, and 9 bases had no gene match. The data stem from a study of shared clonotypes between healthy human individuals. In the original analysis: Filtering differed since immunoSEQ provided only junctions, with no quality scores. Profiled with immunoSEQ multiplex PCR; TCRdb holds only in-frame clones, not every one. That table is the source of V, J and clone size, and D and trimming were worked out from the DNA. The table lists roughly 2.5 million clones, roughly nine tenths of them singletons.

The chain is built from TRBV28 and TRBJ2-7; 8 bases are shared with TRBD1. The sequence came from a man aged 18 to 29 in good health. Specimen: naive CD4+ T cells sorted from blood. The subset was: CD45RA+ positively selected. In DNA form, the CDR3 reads TGTGCCAGCAGTTCTTCCCGGACAGGGAGGTACGAGCAGTACTTC. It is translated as CASSSSRTGRYEQYF.